These 22 T cell receptor beta chains originate from one sample sequenced in a study of blood T cell repertoires in COVID-19. Libraries were prepared by immunoSEQ multiplex PCR; TCRdb keeps only in-frame clonotypes and omits some of them. The sample yields approximately 120,000 clones, roughly 86% seen once. Sequencing input: peripheral blood. Receptors originate from a woman aged 45-60 years who had recovered from COVID-19.

The chain recombines TRBV18 with TRBJ2-7, with TRBD1 matching over 7 bases. Germline assignment: CDR1 KGHSH and CDR2 LQKENI. CDR3 size: 14 residues. J gave up 2 bases and V 3 bases, and 4 bases lay outside the gene matches. The CDR3 spells CASSPRGQTYEQYF. CDR3 nucleotides: TGTGCCAGCTCACCTCGGGGACAGACCTACGAGCAGTACTTC. Full variable domain (missing parts from reference TRBV18 and TRBJ2-7): NAGVMQNPRHLVRRRGQEARLRCSPMKGHSHVYWYRQLPEEGLKFMVYLQKENIIDESGMPKERFSAEFPKEGPSILRIQQVVRGDSAAYFCASSPRGQTYEQYFGPGTRLTVT.

Only one count was recorded for this clone. V and J are TRBV4-2 and TRBJ2-7, with D perhaps TRBD1 (6 bases). This CDR3 is built from 14 residues. The germline gives CDR1 LGHNA, CDR2 YNFKEQ. Trimming stripped 0 bases from V and 3 bases from J, with 9 bases between. The CDR3 spells CASSQDLGGYEQYF. CDR3 bases: TGTGCCAGCAGCCAAGATTTAGGGGGCTACGAGCAGTACTTC.

The CDR3, as DNA: TGTGCCAGCAGCGAAGGACACGGCAATCAGCCCCAGCATTTT. Amino acid sequence: CASSEGHGNQPQHF. The rearrangement links TRBV3-1 (or the pseudogene TRBV3-2) to TRBJ1-5, with D possibly TRBD1 on 5 matching bases. Trimming removed 5 bases from V and 2 bases from J, with 10 bases in between. The CDR3 runs to 14 residues. CDR1 is LGHDT, CDR2 YNNKEL, per germline (reference sequence).

V is TRBV21-1 and J is TRBJ2-6; the table names TRBD2, a call not compared with the DNA. TRBV21-1 is labeled a pseudogene. The CDR3 covers 17 residues. In DNA form, the CDR3 reads TGTGCCAGCAGCAAAGCGCTAGGCGTCTCTGGGGCCAACGTCCTGACTTTC. This sequence encodes CASSKALGVSGANVLTF.

This chain's CDR3 is CASRYSGVRETQYF. For the CDR3, the DNA is TGTGCCAGCCGATACTCGGGGGTCAGAGAGACCCAGTACTTC. This chain links TRBV7-2 with TRBJ2-5, with D possibly being TRBD2 (6 bases). CDR3 length equals 14 residues. The germline V gene has CDR1 SGHTA and CDR2 FQGNSA. With 8 bases removed from V and 4 bases from J, the gap between germline ends came to 17 bases.

This clone was counted once. This chain links TRBV27 with TRBJ1-1, with D possibly TRBD1 on 6 matching bases. V gave up 6 bases and J gave up 0 bases, with 14 bases separating them. Per the germline V gene, CDR1 is MNHEY and CDR2 is SMNVEV (reference sequence). The CDR3 runs 15 residues. The CDR3 reads CASRLAQGLNTEAFF. In nucleotides, the CDR3 is TGTGCCAGCAGGTTAGCTCAGGGGTTGAACACTGAAGCTTTCTTT.

This clone turned up a few times. V usage is TRBV13 and J usage is TRBJ2-1; TRBD1 is a possible D gene (6 bases). CDR1 is PRHDT and CDR2 is FYEKMQ in the germline V gene (reference sequence). This CDR3 is 16 amino acids long. Trimming took off 6 bases at V and 8 bases at J, with 23 bases between the two ends. The CDR3 nucleotides read TGTGCCAGCAGTTTCCCAGGGGATGTAGGGACATATGAGCAGTTCTTC. Translation gives CASSFPGDVGTYEQFF.

The chain links TRBV15 to TRBJ2-6; TRBD1 aligns across 10 bases. With 0 bases clipped from V and 2 bases from J, the junction kept 7 bases outside the gene matches. This CDR3 region has 19 residues. The V gene's germline CDR1 is LNHNV and CDR2 YYDKDF (reference sequence). The chain's CDR3 is CATSRDQTGGIAGANVLTF. CDR3 sequence (DNA): TGTGCCACCAGCAGAGATCAGACAGGGGGCATTGCTGGGGCCAACGTCCTGACTTTC.

DNA of the CDR3: TGTGCCACCAGCAGAGATGGGGGCGGAAGCTCTGGGGCCAACGTCCTGACTTTC. It translates to CATSRDGGGSSGANVLTF. The chain carries TRBV15 and TRBJ2-6; tentatively, D is TRBD1 (6 bases). V was shortened by 0 bases and J by 0 bases, with 12 bases between the two germline ends. This CDR3 region has 18 residues. Germline V gene data show CDR1 as LNHNV and CDR2 as YYDKDF (reference sequence).

The chain recombines TRBV9 with TRBJ1-1, with D possibly matching TRBD1 (5 bases). V lost 6 bases to trimming and J lost 1 base, with 13 bases between them. This CDR3 comprises 14 residues. Germline lookup yields CDR1 SGDLS and CDR2 YYNGEE. For the CDR3, the DNA is TGTGCCAGCACCTCGGGGGGGTGGAACACTGAAGCTTTCTTT. Protein sequence: CASTSGGWNTEAFF.

In its sample, this clone was seen a few times. The chain uses TRBV3-1 (or the pseudogene TRBV3-2) and TRBJ2-5; 7 nucleotides line up with TRBD2. J gave up 3 bases and V 8 bases, and 3 bases lay outside the gene matches. The CDR3 runs 12 residues. From germline, CDR1 is LGHDT and CDR2 YNNKEL (reference sequence). CDR3 in DNA: TGTGCCAGCTCCGGGACTAAAGAGACCCAGTACTTC. It codes for CASSGTKETQYF.

The genes are TRBV5-8 and TRBJ2-3; 9 bases are a match to TRBD2. This CDR3 comprises 16 residues. Germline loops: CDR1 SGHTS, CDR2 YDEGEE. Trimming cost V 0 bases and J 7 bases; bases outside gene matches: 9. CDR3 residues: CASSLDGGGAVNTQYF. DNA for the CDR3: TGTGCCAGCAGCTTGGACGGCGGGGGGGCCGTAAATACGCAGTATTTT.

This clone turned up a few times. The V call is TRBV19, the J call TRBJ1-4, with D perhaps matching TRBD1 (6 bases). Germline loops: CDR1 LNHDA, CDR2 SQIVND (reference sequence). CDR3 size: 17 residues. V lost 8 bases to trimming and J lost 1 base, with 20 bases between them. The CDR3 here is CASRRLGGAGTNEKLFF. The DNA for the CDR3 is TGTGCCAGTCGACGGTTGGGGGGGGCGGGAACTAATGAAAAACTGTTTTTT.

This chain links TRBV5-1 with TRBJ2-7, with a possible D match to TRBD2 (6 bases). V was pared by 0 bases and J by 2 bases, with 21 bases between. CDR1 is SGHRS and CDR2 is YFSETQ in the germline V gene. The CDR3 sequence is 18 residues long. The CDR3 sequence is CASSLDSPTGAGTYEQYF. The CDR3 DNA reads as TGCGCCAGCAGCTTGGATTCCCCCACGGGAGCGGGTACCTACGAGCAGTACTTC.

The chain joins TRBV7-3 to TRBJ1-5; 7 bases map to TRBD1. Germline assignment: CDR1 SGHTA and CDR2 FQGTGA. The CDR3 length is 16 residues. V shed 1 base, J shed 4 bases, and the junction held 7 bases outside the gene matches. CDR3 region: CASSLIRGLQNQPQHF. CDR3 nucleotide sequence: TGTGCCAGCAGCTTAATTAGGGGGCTCCAGAATCAGCCCCAGCATTTT.

The chain has TRBV5-1 and TRBJ2-2; 10 bases line up with TRBD2. Per the germline V gene, CDR1 is SGHRS and CDR2 is YFSETQ. This CDR3 contains 17 residues. The junction had 13 bases not matched to a gene; V was cut back by 6 bases and J by 5 bases. This CDR3 reads CASIPDDSGRRTGELFF. The CDR3 nucleotides read TGCGCCAGCATCCCGGACGATAGCGGGAGGCGGACCGGGGAGCTGTTTTTT.

The chain carries TRBV15 and TRBJ2-7; D may be TRBD1 (6 bases). The CDR3 contains 15 residues. Germline-derived CDR1 and CDR2 are LNHNV and YYDKDF (reference sequence). With 1 base removed from V and 2 bases from J, the gap between germline ends came to 12 bases. The CDR3 region is CATSRGGTLTYEQYF. In DNA, the CDR3 is TGTGCCACCAGCAGAGGGGGGACACTAACCTACGAGCAGTACTTC. The whole variable domain, filled in from reference TRBV15 and TRBJ2-7, reads DAMVIQNPRYQVTQFGKPVTLSCSQTLNHNVMYWYQQKSSQAPKLLFHYYDKDFNNEADTPDNFQSRRPNTSFCFLDIRSPGLGDTAMYLCATSRGGTLTYEQYFGPGTRLTVT.

This clone was counted once. The chain's CDR3 is CASSYNNYGYTF. The CDR3 DNA reads TGTGCCAGTAGTTACAATAACTATGGCTACACCTTC. The V gene is TRBV19, the J gene TRBJ1-2; D remains ambiguous. The ends were cut back, 5 bases at V and 1 base at J, with 5 bases in the middle. Germline CDR1 LNHDA, CDR2 SQIVND (reference sequence). This CDR3 has 12 residues.

The rearrangement uses TRBV12-3 or TRBV12-4 and TRBJ1-2; 8 bases align to TRBD1. The length of the CDR3 is 13 residues. The V segment lost 4 bases and the J segment 8 bases; nucleotides outside the gene matches: 6. The CDR3 loop reads CASSSARGRGYTF. The CDR3 nucleotides read TGTGCCAGCAGTTCGGCCAGGGGGCGAGGCTACACCTTC.

The rearrangement uses TRBV18 and TRBJ2-7, with TRBD1 matching 7 bases. Germline loops: CDR1 KGHSH, CDR2 LQKENI. This CDR3 is 14 amino acids long. V shed 5 bases and J 3 bases; nucleotides not matched to a gene: 7. The CDR3 is CASSTRTGGYEQYF. DNA of the CDR3: TGTGCCAGCTCAACCAGGACAGGCGGCTACGAGCAGTACTTC.

V usage is TRBV19 and J usage is TRBJ1-1, with TRBD1 matching over 12 bases. This CDR3 region has 13 residues. After removal of 6 bases from V and 6 bases from J, the junction contained 2 bases not matched to a gene. CDR1 is LNHDA and CDR2 is SQIVND in the germline V gene (reference sequence). The CDR3 bases are TGTGCCAGTAGGGGACAGGGGGCTGCTGAAGCTTTCTTT. Translating gives CASRGQGAAEAFF.

The V gene is TRBV19, the J gene TRBJ1-2; TRBD1 matches 11 bases. With 5 bases clipped from V and 3 bases from J, the junction kept 5 bases outside the gene matches. CDR1 is LNHDA, CDR2 SQIVND, per germline (reference sequence). The CDR3 loop spans 15 amino acids. For the CDR3, the DNA is TGTGCCAGTAGTTTTGGACAGGGGGCGGACTATGGCTACACCTTC. Protein product: CASSFGQGADYGYTF.